The 21 T cell receptor beta chains listed next were all sequenced from one sample in a study of blood T cell repertoires in COVID-19 (dated by TCRdb to 2020 to 2021). The method behind the library was the immunoSEQ multiplex PCR assay. TCRdb re-hosts the immuneACCESS table, in-frame sequences only. Its copies lack some clones; in the studies checked, an unresolved V gene accounts for under half of them, and the cause for the rest is not known. Counted in this sample were about 240,000 clones; more than 85% of them appeared once. The ten largest clonotypes hold under 9% of the sample. Specimen: peripheral blood. These receptors all stem from a woman aged 65 to 85 with active or convalescent COVID-19.

The J gene is TRBJ1-6, the V gene TRBV3-1 (or the pseudogene TRBV3-2); 9 bases line up with TRBD1. The germline gives CDR1 LGHDT, CDR2 YNNKEL (reference sequence). The J segment lost 5 bases and the V segment lost 6 bases, leaving 5 bases of the junction unmatched. The CDR3 extends over 15 amino acids. The CDR3, as DNA: TGTGCCAGCAGGGACAGGGGATCCCATAATTCACCCCTCCACTTT. This codes for CASRDRGSHNSPLHF.

The rearrangement links TRBV10-3 to TRBJ2-7, with D tentatively TRBD2 (5 bases). The CDR3 is made up of 13 amino acids. V lost 10 bases to trimming and J lost 2 bases, with 15 bases between them. CDR1 ENHRY and CDR2 SYGVKD come from the germline V gene. The CDR3 sequence: CATGYPETYEQYF. The CDR3 DNA reads TGTGCCACGGGGTATCCCGAAACCTACGAGCAGTACTTC.

V usage is TRBV19 and J usage is TRBJ1-1; a weak D match, TRBD1 (5 bases). The CDR3 is made up of 13 amino acids. Germline lookup yields CDR1 LNHDA and CDR2 SQIVND (reference sequence). The ends were cut back, 8 bases at V and 0 bases at J, with 10 bases in the middle. CDR3 residues: CASWGGMNTEAFF. In DNA form, the CDR3 reads TGTGCCAGTTGGGGGGGGATGAACACTGAAGCTTTCTTT.

V usage is TRBV6-4 and J usage is TRBJ1-1; D call uncertain. Germline V gives CDR1 MRHNA, CDR2 SNTAGT. V was shortened by 3 bases and J by 2 bases, with 7 bases between the two germline ends. CDR3 length: 13 residues. This chain's CDR3 is CASSEGANTEAFF. DNA for the CDR3: TGTGCCAGCAGTGAGGGAGCTAACACTGAAGCTTTCTTT.

This chain links TRBV4-1 with TRBJ1-5, with no clear D. The CDR3 spans 17 residues. V was clipped by 0 bases and J by 3 bases, with 15 bases between them. Germline values: CDR1 MGHRA, CDR2 YSYEKL. The CDR3 DNA sequence: TGCGCCAGCAGCCAAGAGTCCAGCGGGAGGGTCAATCAGCCCCAGCATTTT. This encodes CASSQESSGRVNQPQHF.

In DNA, the CDR3 is TGTGCCAGTAGTTCCCCTGGCCAAATTCAGCCCCAGCATTTT. It yields the protein CASSSPGQIQPQHF. V usage is TRBV19 and J usage is TRBJ1-5; no clear D gene. This CDR3 spans 14 amino acids. From germline, CDR1 is LNHDA and CDR2 SQIVND (reference sequence). V was pared by 5 bases and J by 6 bases, with 14 bases between.

Concerning this clone: One end of the junction varies from germline; a read error may be responsible. Other nucleotide sequences in the sample specify the same CDR3. The J gene is TRBJ1-5, the V gene TRBV2, with TRBD1 matching over 9 bases. This CDR3 comprises 15 residues. Germline V gene sequence: CDR1 SNHLY, CDR2 FYNNEI. CDR3 bases: TGTGCCAGCAGGGAAGCCGGGACAGGGAATCAGCCCCAGCATTTT. Residues: CASREAGTGNQPQHF.

The chain joins TRBV24-1 to TRBJ1-1; D gene unclear. Germline CDR1 and CDR2: KGHDR and SFDVKD. This CDR3 has 13 amino acids. Trimming stripped 6 bases from V and 1 base from J, with 8 bases between. CDR3 loop: CATSSFRNTEAFF. As DNA, the CDR3 is TGTGCCACCAGTTCTTTCCGGAACACTGAAGCTTTCTTT.

In nucleotides, the CDR3 is TGTGCCAGCATTGCGGGAAGTAAAAACACTGAAGCTTTCTTT. This codes for CASIAGSKNTEAFF. The J gene is TRBJ1-1, the V gene TRBV28; no definite D call. CDR1 is MDHEN and CDR2 is SYDVKM in the germline V gene. The CDR3 consists of 14 residues. Deletions cut 7 bases from V and 2 bases from J, with 14 bases between.

The V call is TRBV27, the J call TRBJ1-2; 7 nucleotides align to TRBD1. Germline V gene lookup returns CDR1 MNHEY and CDR2 SMNVEV (reference sequence). J was trimmed by 5 bases and V by 0 bases; bases with no gene match: 18. The CDR3 runs to 19 residues. Here the CDR3 DNA reads TGTGCCAGCAGTTTATCTCAAACGTCGTTCGGGACAGACCTATATGGCTACACCTTC. Its protein is CASSLSQTSFGTDLYGYTF.

The chain links TRBV18 to TRBJ1-4; D is perhaps TRBD1 (5 bases). CDR3 length: 13 amino acids. V dropped 3 bases and J dropped 7 bases, with 9 bases sitting between them. Germline lookup yields CDR1 KGHSH and CDR2 LQKENI. This chain's CDR3 is CASSPGGIEKLFF. Here the CDR3 DNA reads TGTGCCAGCTCACCTGGGGGGATTGAAAAACTGTTTTTT.

The V and J genes are TRBV20-1 and TRBJ2-7; the D gene is possibly TRBD2 (6 bases). V was shortened by 3 bases and J by 10 bases, with 13 bases between the two germline ends. The CDR3 runs 11 residues. Germline CDR1 DFQATT, CDR2 SNEGSKA (reference sequence). CDR3 protein: CSASLGTPQYF. In DNA, the CDR3 is TGCAGTGCTAGTCTGGGGACTCCCCAGTACTTC.

J is TRBJ1-2 and V is TRBV6-5; 7 bases line up with TRBD1. The CDR3 loop spans 12 amino acids. J was trimmed by 3 bases and V by 10 bases; bases with no gene match: 5. Germline lookup yields CDR1 MNHEY and CDR2 SVGAGI. In nucleotides, the CDR3 is TGTGCCACAGGGACAGTTGACTATGGCTACACCTTC. This translates into CATGTVDYGYTF.

This clone was picked up one time. The chain employs TRBV6-2 or TRBV6-3 and TRBJ1-5; 9 bases are shared with TRBD1. Germline V gives CDR1 MNHEY, CDR2 SVGEGT. With V trimmed by 4 bases and J by 0 bases, 4 bases remained unmatched. CDR3 length: 16 amino acids. The CDR3 region is CASSSPGQGSNQPQHF. The CDR3 region has the DNA TGTGCCAGCAGTTCCCCGGGACAGGGTAGCAATCAGCCCCAGCATTTT.

This rearrangement joins TRBV6-2 or TRBV6-3 to TRBJ2-1; D remains ambiguous. There are 14 residues in the CDR3. V lost 0 bases, J lost 6 bases, and 9 bases lay in between. The germline V gene has CDR1 MNHEY and CDR2 SVGEGT. The DNA for the CDR3 is TGTGCCAGCAGTTACTCCGTGGGCATCAATGAGCAGTTCTTC. Translation: CASSYSVGINEQFF.

In its sample, this clone was seen a few times. The V and J genes are TRBV7-3 and TRBJ2-7; possible D gene TRBD1, 6 bases. Germline CDR1 reads SGHTA; CDR2 reads FQGTGA. V lost 4 bases and J 11 bases, leaving 15 bases between the germline ends. The CDR3 consists of 12 residues. This chain's CDR3 is CASSSDGTTKYF. The DNA for the CDR3 is TGTGCCAGCAGCTCCGACGGGACAACTAAGTACTTC.

This clone was counted a single time. The chain couples TRBV18 to TRBJ2-2; TRBD1 matches 9 bases. The CDR3 is 15 residues long. Germline assignment: CDR1 KGHSH and CDR2 LQKENI. Trimming at V came to 4 bases and at J to 5 bases, leaving 5 bases not matched to a gene. In DNA form, the CDR3 reads TGTGCCAGCTCACTTGGGACAGGGAGGACCGGGGAGCTGTTTTTT. This translates into CASSLGTGRTGELFF.

The V call is TRBV6-2 or TRBV6-3, the J call TRBJ2-2; no clear D gene. This CDR3 region has 13 residues. Trimming took off 6 bases at V and 4 bases at J, with 9 bases between the two ends. Germline CDR1 is MNHEY and CDR2 is SVGEGT. The CDR3 sequence is CASSDGPTGELFF. CDR3 coding DNA: TGTGCCAGCAGCGATGGGCCCACCGGGGAGCTGTTTTTT.

DNA for the CDR3: TGCGCCAGCAGTGAGTCCCCAAGCAATCAGCCCCAGCATTTT. It codes for CASSESPSNQPQHF. This sequence joins TRBV10-2 and TRBJ1-5; D remains ambiguous. Trimming took 0 bases from V and 1 from J, leaving 4 bases between them. This CDR3 comprises 14 residues. Germline lookup yields CDR1 WSHSY and CDR2 SAAADI.

The chain combines TRBV18 with TRBJ2-7, with 9 nucleotides matching TRBD1. The length of the CDR3 is 15 residues. Trimming cost V 3 bases and J 4 bases; bases outside gene matches: 7. In germline, CDR1 is KGHSH, CDR2 LQKENI. CDR3 region: CASSPTSGQGYEQYF. In DNA, the CDR3 is TGTGCCAGCTCACCTACTTCGGGACAGGGATACGAGCAGTACTTC.

The rearrangement joins TRBV5-4 to TRBJ2-2; 7 positions agree with TRBD1. The V gene's germline CDR1 is SGHNT and CDR2 YYREEE (reference sequence). The CDR3 length is 15 residues. The trim removed 1 base at V and 6 bases at J, leaving 6 bases unmatched. DNA for the CDR3: TGTGCCAGCAGCTTGTTGACAGGGCCGGCCGGGGAGCTGTTTTTT. Translated: CASSLLTGPAGELFF. Complete variable domain (other parts from reference TRBV5-4 and TRBJ2-2): ETGVTQSPTHLIKTRGQQVTLRCSSQSGHNTVSWYQQALGQGPQFIFQYYREEENGRGNFPPRFSGLQFPNYSSELNVNALELDDSALYLCASSLLTGPAGELFFGEGSRLTVL.